The table lists the clone carrying this T cell receptor beta chain with many counts. These data originate in a study of regulatory T cells in long-lasting Graves disease. This CDR3 has 13 amino acids. Germline V gene data show CDR1 as SGHTA and CDR2 as FQGNSA. V gave up 2 bases and J gave up 6 bases, with 11 bases separating them. Through Arm-PCR of CDR3 regions and iRepertoire HTBI primers, TCR beta libraries were built. TCRdb passed the multiplex PCR reads through MiXCR, listing each CDR3 protein once. This table has 400,000 or so distinct CDR3 sequences, under 25% appearing once. Time point described: persistent/refractory GD, antithyroid drugs over 5 years with positive TRAb. RNA from PBMCs was the source of the TCR library. Tubes containing EDTA received approximately 9 milliliters of drawn peripheral blood.

This rearrangement joins TRBV7-2 to TRBJ2-7; D possibly uses TRBD1 or TRBD2 (5 bases each). This specimen was peripheral blood mononuclear cells (PBMCs), taken when the disease was refractory, from a patient treated with antithyroid drugs. The sequence was obtained from a female donor with Graves disease. In DNA form, the CDR3 reads TGTGCCAGCAGCTTACGTGGGGGAACCGAGCAGTACTTC. Protein: CASSLRGGTEQYF.